These 26 T cell receptor beta chains came from one sample sequenced in a study of T cells after yellow fever vaccination. TCRdb reprocessed the 5' RACE reads via MiXCR and lists one record per CDR3 protein. The sample carries roughly 350,000 distinct CDR3 sequences, 4.1% recorded once. Specimen: PBMCs, collected 5 days after the yellow fever booster vaccination. These TCRs come from a man younger than 35 who received the YFV17D yellow fever vaccine.

This clonotype showed up many times. The chain uses TRBV29-1 and TRBJ2-1, with TRBD1 matching over 10 bases. The CDR3 has 15 residues. The trim removed 4 bases at V and 5 bases at J, leaving 8 bases unmatched. Germline loops: CDR1 SQVTM, CDR2 ANQGSEA. CDR3 coding DNA: TGCAGCGTTGTAGGGCGGGACAGGGGCCACAATGAGCAGTTCTTC. As protein: CSVVGRDRGHNEQFF.

In its sample, this clonotype was seen a few times. The rearrangement links TRBV12-3 or TRBV12-4 to TRBJ1-2; D is ambiguous. V dropped 4 bases and J dropped 6 bases, with 12 bases sitting between them. This CDR3 has 13 amino acids. The CDR3 loop is CASSSTPTHGYTF. The CDR3 nucleotides are TGTGCCAGCAGTTCCACTCCTACCCATGGCTACACCTTC.

This clonotype has more than one count but fewer than ten. The V and J genes are TRBV5-5 and TRBJ2-7; tentatively, D is TRBD1 (6 bases). The CDR3 contains 15 residues. Per germline, CDR1 SGHKS and CDR2 YYEKEE (reference sequence). V dropped 4 bases and J dropped 3 bases, with 17 bases sitting between them. The DNA of the CDR3 is TGTGCCAGCAGCCCAGAGAACAGGGCAATCTACGAGCAGTACTTC. This sequence encodes CASSPENRAIYEQYF.

This clonotype was observed a handful of times. This chain joins TRBV12-3 or TRBV12-4 and TRBJ1-1; tentatively, D is TRBD1 (5 bases). Trimming pared 10 bases from V and 1 base from J, leaving 13 bases between. The CDR3 totals 13 residues. This CDR3 is CATQWGGNTEAFF. CDR3 nucleotide sequence: TGTGCCACTCAATGGGGGGGGAACACTGAAGCTTTCTTT.

Many counts were recorded for this clonotype. The chain combines TRBV10-3 with TRBJ1-2, with 7 bases identical to TRBD1. The junction had 3 bases not matched to a gene; V was cut back by 2 bases and J by 3 bases. Germline loops: CDR1 ENHRY, CDR2 SYGVKD. This CDR3 is 14 amino acids long. CDR3 DNA: TGTGCCATCAGTGAGAGGGACAGTGACTATGGCTACACCTTC. Translation gives CAISERDSDYGYTF.

The DNA for the CDR3 is TGTGCCAGCAGCTTGGAACAGATTTACAATGAGCAGTTCTTC. Protein: CASSLEQIYNEQFF. The chain uses TRBV5-4 and TRBJ2-1; unclear D gene. Trimming cost V 0 bases and J 4 bases, with 8 bases left between them. Germline CDR1 is SGHNT and CDR2 is YYREEE (reference sequence). CDR3 length: 14 residues.

This clonotype occurred many times. The chain combines TRBV2 with TRBJ2-4, with TRBD1 matching over 7 bases. J was trimmed by 4 bases and V by 11 bases; bases with no gene match: 5. The CDR3 extends over 12 amino acids. The germline gives CDR1 SNHLY, CDR2 FYNNEI. The DNA for the CDR3 is TGTGCCGGACAGGAAGATAAAAACATTCAGTACTTC. Encoded protein: CAGQEDKNIQYF.

This clonotype has a count of ten or more. This sequence joins TRBV20-1 and TRBJ2-1, with D unresolved. In germline, CDR1 is DFQATT, CDR2 SNEGSKA (reference sequence). V gave up 3 bases and J gave up 9 bases, with 21 bases separating them. The CDR3 covers 15 residues. This chain's CDR3 is CSARVGRLGLPEQFF. CDR3 nucleotide sequence: TGCAGTGCTAGGGTGGGTCGGCTAGGCCTTCCTGAGCAGTTCTTC.

In its sample, this clonotype was seen many times. This rearrangement joins TRBV12-3 or TRBV12-4 to TRBJ1-2; D might be TRBD1 (6 bases). V lost 3 bases, J lost 4 bases, and 9 bases lay in between. This CDR3 region has 13 residues. The CDR3 DNA follows: TGTGCCAGCAGTTTCGGGGGGGCCTATGGCTACACCTTC. Translation gives CASSFGGAYGYTF.

The chain has TRBV6-6 and TRBJ2-3, with 15 bases lining up with TRBD2. The CDR3 is made up of 17 amino acids. Trimming cost V 6 bases and J 5 bases; bases outside gene matches: 9. The germline V gene encodes CDR1 MNHNY and CDR2 SVGAGI (reference sequence). The CDR3 DNA sequence: TGTGCCAGCAGACCCGGACTAGCGGGGGGGCAGGGAGATACGCAGTATTTT. Amino acids: CASRPGLAGGQGDTQYF.

This rearrangement joins TRBV5-5 to TRBJ2-1; tentative D call: TRBD1 (5 bases). The V end lost 0 bases, the J end lost 5 bases, and 15 bases lay between the germline ends. The germline gives CDR1 SGHKS, CDR2 YYEKEE (reference sequence). The CDR3 totals 16 residues. This CDR3 reads CASSLALQASDNEQFF. CDR3 bases: TGTGCCAGCAGCTTGGCCTTACAGGCTAGTGACAATGAGCAGTTCTTC.

The chain is built from TRBV10-3 and TRBJ2-2; D is uncertain. The CDR3 totals 13 residues. Germline V gives CDR1 ENHRY, CDR2 SYGVKD. The V and J ends lost 3 bases and 3 bases respectively, with 5 bases between them. This CDR3 is CAISDSYTGELFF. In DNA, the CDR3 is TGTGCCATCAGTGATTCTTACACCGGGGAGCTGTTTTTT.

This clonotype was observed many times. An end of the junction does not agree with germline; a read error may underlie this. This chain uses TRBV7-7 with TRBJ2-1; 7 nucleotides align to TRBD2. Germline lookup yields CDR1 SSHAT and CDR2 FNYEAQ (reference sequence). The CDR3 is 15 amino acids. The CDR3 DNA reads TGTGCTAGCAGCTTAGAGGCGGGGGTTTACAATGAGCAGTTCTTC. Protein sequence: CASSLEAGVYNEQFF.

The V gene is TRBV29-1, the J gene TRBJ1-2; D remains unclear. CDR1 is SQVTM and CDR2 is ANQGSEA in the germline V gene. V lost 4 bases and J lost 2, with 5 bases in between. The CDR3 is made up of 11 amino acids. The CDR3 nucleotides are TGCAGCGTTGTGGACAACTATGGCTACACCTTC. This gives the protein CSVVDNYGYTF. Supplemented by reference TRBV29-1 and TRBJ1-2, the full variable domain reads SAVISQKPSRDICQRGTSLTIQCQVDSQVTMMFWYRQQPGQSLTLIATANQGSEATYESGFVIDKFPISRPNLTFSTLTVSNMSPEDSSIYLCSVVDNYGYTFGSGTRLTVV.

The chain joins TRBV5-4 to TRBJ2-1; 7 nucleotides line up with TRBD2. CDR1 and CDR2 (germline): SGHNT, YYREEE (reference sequence). The CDR3 sequence is 16 residues long. V dropped 3 bases and J dropped 0; count of bases not matched to a gene: 6. The CDR3 is CASSSKAGSSYNEQFF. The CDR3 DNA follows: TGTGCCAGCAGCTCTAAAGCGGGGAGCTCCTACAATGAGCAGTTCTTC.

This clonotype was recorded at least ten times. V is TRBV4-3 and J is TRBJ2-1; D is possibly TRBD1 (5 bases). V was trimmed by 1 base and J by 7 bases, leaving 20 bases between them. The CDR3 runs 17 residues. CDR1 and CDR2 from the germline V gene are LGHNA and YSLEER. CDR3 nucleotide sequence: TGCGCCAGCAGCCAAGGATTTACTATGACAGATCTTAATGAGCAGTTCTTC. Translated: CASSQGFTMTDLNEQFF.

This clonotype came up a few times. The CDR3 DNA reads TGCGCCAGCAGCTTGCTTGGGGAAGGCTACACCTTC. It yields the protein CASSLLGEGYTF. V is TRBV5-1 and J is TRBJ1-2; D call uncertain. From germline, CDR1 is SGHRS and CDR2 YFSETQ. The CDR3 runs 12 residues. Deletions cut 1 base from V and 8 bases from J, with 9 bases between. Supplemented by reference TRBV5-1 and TRBJ1-2, the full variable domain reads KAGVTQTPRYLIKTRGQQVTLSCSPISGHRSVSWYQQTPGQGLQFLFEYFSETQRNKGNFPGRFSGRQFSNSRSEMNVSTLELGDSALYLCASSLLGEGYTFGSGTRLTVV.

The V and J genes are TRBV14 and TRBJ1-2; D gene uncertain. CDR3 size: 13 residues. The germline CDR1 and CDR2 sequences are SGHDN and FVKESK. V dropped 2 bases and J dropped 8 bases, with 12 bases sitting between them. The CDR3 sequence is CASSQTMSTGYTF. As DNA, the CDR3 is TGTGCCAGCAGCCAAACCATGAGCACGGGCTACACCTTC.

This clonotype was seen ten or more times. The chain has TRBV7-3 and TRBJ1-1; D not certain. Germline values: CDR1 SGHTA, CDR2 FQGTGA. Trimming pared 4 bases from V and 0 bases from J, leaving 9 bases between. This CDR3 has 14 residues. CDR3 nucleotides: TGTGCCAGCAGCTCTAGTGCAATGAACACTGAAGCTTTCTTT. This sequence encodes CASSSSAMNTEAFF.

This chain connects TRBV7-9 to TRBJ2-6; TRBD1 matches 8 bases. V shed 2 bases and J 2 bases; nucleotides not matched to a gene: 5. The V gene's germline CDR1 is SEHNR and CDR2 FQNEAQ (reference sequence). This CDR3 has 17 amino acids. The CDR3 protein is CASSLPGGYAGANVLTF. The CDR3 DNA reads as TGTGCCAGCAGCTTACCAGGGGGCTATGCTGGGGCCAACGTCCTGACTTTC.

This clonotype was detected ten times or more. The CDR3 spells CATSPTRRDGNEQFF. The CDR3 nucleotides are TGTGCCACCAGCCCAACTAGGCGTGATGGCAATGAGCAGTTCTTC. The chain joins TRBV15 to TRBJ2-1; maybe TRBD2 (5 bases). This CDR3 is 15 amino acids long. V lost 5 bases to trimming and J lost 6 bases, with 17 bases between them. CDR1 and CDR2 (germline): LNHNV, YYDKDF (reference sequence). Full variable domain (missing parts from reference TRBV15 and TRBJ2-1): DAMVIQNPRYQVTQFGKPVTLSCSQTLNHNVMYWYQQKSSQAPKLLFHYYDKDFNNEADTPDNFQSRRPNTSFCFLDIRSPGLGDTAMYLCATSPTRRDGNEQFFGPGTRLTVL.

The chain recombines TRBV20-1 with TRBJ1-5; 8 bases are shared with TRBD1. V shed 2 bases and J 7 bases; nucleotides not matched to a gene: 4. Germline loops: CDR1 DFQATT, CDR2 SNEGSKA (reference sequence). This CDR3 has 13 amino acids. The CDR3 is CSARKQGAQPQHF. The CDR3 DNA sequence: TGCAGTGCTAGAAAGCAGGGGGCCCAGCCCCAGCATTTT.

The table lists this clonotype with many counts. J is TRBJ1-1 and V is TRBV5-5, with a weak D call TRBD1 (6 bases). The CDR3 loop spans 15 amino acids. Trimming shortened V by 0 bases and J by 11 bases, and 20 bases separated the two germline ends. Germline CDR1 SGHKS, CDR2 YYEKEE (reference sequence). DNA of the CDR3: TGTGCCAGCAGCTTGGACTTAGACAGGAGGTTTAGTGCTTTCTTT. Translation: CASSLDLDRRFSAFF.

V is TRBV4-3 and J is TRBJ1-5, with a possible D match to TRBD1 (6 bases). From germline, CDR1 is LGHNA and CDR2 YSLEER. Trimming removed 0 bases from V and 1 base from J, with 10 bases in between. This CDR3 contains 16 residues. The CDR3 sequence is CASSQDYGQSNQPQHF. The CDR3 DNA reads as TGCGCCAGCAGCCAAGATTATGGACAGAGCAATCAGCCCCAGCATTTT.

This rearrangement joins TRBV2 to TRBJ2-6; no reliable D call. V dropped 2 bases and J dropped 0 bases, with 5 bases sitting between them. The CDR3 is made up of 15 amino acids. CDR1 is SNHLY and CDR2 is FYNNEI in the germline V gene. In nucleotides, the CDR3 is TGTGCCAGCAGTGAACTGAACTCTGGGGCCAACGTCCTGACTTTC. Amino acids: CASSELNSGANVLTF.

This clonotype appeared a few times. V is TRBV20-1 and J is TRBJ1-1, with D perhaps matching TRBD1 (6 bases). Trimming stripped 3 bases from V and 2 bases from J, with 16 bases between. This CDR3 spans 15 amino acids. Per the germline V gene, CDR1 is DFQATT and CDR2 is SNEGSKA (reference sequence). The CDR3 region has the DNA TGCAGTGCTAGTTTATTGGGGGGCGTTAACACTGAAGCTTTCTTT. It codes for CSASLLGGVNTEAFF.